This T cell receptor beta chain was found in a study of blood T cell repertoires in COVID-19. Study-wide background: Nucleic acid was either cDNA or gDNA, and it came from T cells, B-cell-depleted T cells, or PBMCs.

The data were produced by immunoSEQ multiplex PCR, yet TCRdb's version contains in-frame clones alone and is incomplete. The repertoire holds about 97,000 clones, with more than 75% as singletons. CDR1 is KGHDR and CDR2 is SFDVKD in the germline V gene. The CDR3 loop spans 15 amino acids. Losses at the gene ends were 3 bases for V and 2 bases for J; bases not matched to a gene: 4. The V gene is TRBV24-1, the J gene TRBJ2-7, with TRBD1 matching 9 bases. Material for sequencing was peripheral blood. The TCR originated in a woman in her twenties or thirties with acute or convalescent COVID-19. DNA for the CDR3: TGTGCCACCAGTGATACACGGACAGGGGCCTACGAGCAGTACTTC. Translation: CATSDTRTGAYEQYF.